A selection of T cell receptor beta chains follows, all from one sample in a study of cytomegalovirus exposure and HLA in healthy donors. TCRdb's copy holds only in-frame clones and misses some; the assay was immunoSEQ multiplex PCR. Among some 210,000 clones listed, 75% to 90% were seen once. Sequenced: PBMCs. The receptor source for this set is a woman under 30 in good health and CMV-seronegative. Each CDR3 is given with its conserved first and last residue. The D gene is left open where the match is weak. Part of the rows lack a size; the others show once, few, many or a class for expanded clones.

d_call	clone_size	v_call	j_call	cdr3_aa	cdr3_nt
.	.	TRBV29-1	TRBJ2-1	CSVVHNEQFF	TGCAGCGTTGTACACAATGAGCAGTTCTTC
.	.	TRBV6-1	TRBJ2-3	CASSQGSDTQYF	TGTGCCAGCAGTCAGGGGTCAGATACGCAGTATTTT
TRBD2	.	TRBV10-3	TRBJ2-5	CAISALASGRGETQYF	TGTGCCATCAGTGCTTTGGCGAGCGGGAGAGGAGAGACCCAGTACTTC
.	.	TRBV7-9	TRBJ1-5	CASSPAGVGQPQHF	TGTGCCAGCAGCCCAGCGGGGGTCGGCCAGCCCCAGCATTTT
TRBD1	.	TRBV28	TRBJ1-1	CASSPHQGANTEAFF	TGTGCCAGCAGTCCACATCAGGGGGCGAACACTGAAGCTTTCTTT
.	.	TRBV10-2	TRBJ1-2	CASSEYKRPGGYTF	TGCGCCAGCAGTGAATACAAGCGCCCGGGTGGCTACACCTTC
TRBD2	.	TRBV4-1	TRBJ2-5	CASSQGYSGGAAETQYF	TGCGCCAGCAGCCAAGGTTATTCGGGGGGGGCGGCGGAGACCCAGTACTTC
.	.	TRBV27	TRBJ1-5	CASSQEPGSNQPQHF	TGTGCCAGCAGCCAGGAACCGGGTAGCAATCAGCCCCAGCATTTT
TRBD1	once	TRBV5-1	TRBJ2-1	CASSYQADRAYNEQFF	TGCGCCAGCAGCTACCAGGCGGACAGGGCCTACAATGAGCAGTTCTTC
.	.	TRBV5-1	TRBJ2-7	CASSLGSVGGPYEQYF	TGCGCCAGCAGCTTGGGTAGTGTGGGGGGACCCTACGAGCAGTACTTC
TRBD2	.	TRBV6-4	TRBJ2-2	CASSEREAGELFF	TGTGCCAGCAGTGAGCGGGAGGCCGGGGAGCTGTTTTTT
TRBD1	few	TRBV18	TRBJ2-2	CASSPGQQGGELFF	TGTGCCAGCTCACCGGGACAGCAAGGCGGGGAGCTGTTTTTT
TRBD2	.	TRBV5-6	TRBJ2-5	CASSRSGTAGETQYF	TGTGCCAGCAGCCGAAGCGGGACTGCCGGAGAGACCCAGTACTTC
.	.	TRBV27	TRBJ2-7	CASSEVGGAFPYEQYF	TGTGCCAGCAGTGAGGTCGGCGGGGCGTTCCCCTACGAGCAGTACTTC
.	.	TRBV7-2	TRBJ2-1	CASSHEGQPYNEQFF	TGTGCCAGCAGCCACGAGGGACAACCTTACAATGAGCAGTTCTTC
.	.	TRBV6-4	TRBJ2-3	CASSDELRPTDTQYF	TGTGCCAGCAGTGACGAGCTACGGCCCACAGATACGCAGTATTTT
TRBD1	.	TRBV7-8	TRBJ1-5	CASSFVTGGRQPQHF	TGTGCCAGCAGCTTTGTAACAGGGGGCCGACAGCCCCAGCATTTT
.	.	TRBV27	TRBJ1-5	CASSVGTNQPQHF	TGTGCCAGCTCCGTGGGCACCAATCAGCCCCAGCATTTT
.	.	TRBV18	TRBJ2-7	CASSPPGSLYEQYF	TGTGCCAGCTCACCACCGGGCAGTCTCTACGAGCAGTACTTC
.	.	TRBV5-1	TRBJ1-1	CASSLGGRMNTEAFF	TGCGCCAGCAGCTTGGGGGGTAGGATGAACACTGAAGCTTTCTTT
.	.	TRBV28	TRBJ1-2	CASSLIRGPTGGYTF	TGTGCCAGCAGTTTGATTAGGGGACCCACGGGGGGCTACACCTTC
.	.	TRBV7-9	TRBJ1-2	CASSLVAGYGYTF	TGTGCCAGCAGCTTAGTTGCAGGGTATGGCTACACCTTC
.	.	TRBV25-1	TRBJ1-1	CASSEGDPETAFF	TGTGCCAGCAGTGAGGGGGATCCCGAAACGGCTTTCTTT
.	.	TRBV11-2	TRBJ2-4	CASSLGGTQNIQYF	TGTGCCAGCAGCTTAGGCGGCACGCAAAACATTCAGTACTTC
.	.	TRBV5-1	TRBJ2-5	CASSLTGSWETQYF	TGCGCCAGCAGCTTGACGGGGAGCTGGGAGACCCAGTACTTC
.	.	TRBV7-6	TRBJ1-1	CASSLGAAWEGTEAFF	TGTGCCAGCAGCTTAGGAGCAGCCTGGGAGGGCACTGAAGCTTTCTTT
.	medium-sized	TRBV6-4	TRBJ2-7	CASSEVGGYEQYF	TGTGCCAGCAGTGAGGTAGGGGGCTACGAGCAGTACTTC
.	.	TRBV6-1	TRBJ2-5	CASSRQETQYF	TGTGCCAGCAGCCGACAAGAGACCCAGTACTTC
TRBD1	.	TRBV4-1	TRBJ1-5	CASSQGLRDSREHF	TGCGCCAGCAGCCAAGGCCTACGGGACAGCCGTGAGCATTTT
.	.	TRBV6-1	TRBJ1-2	CASTEGGFGYGYTF	TGTGCCAGCACCGAAGGCGGGTTCGGCTATGGCTACACCTTC
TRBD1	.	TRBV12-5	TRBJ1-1	CASGTGGVMNTEAFF	TGTGCTAGTGGTACAGGGGGTGTGATGAACACTGAAGCTTTCTTT
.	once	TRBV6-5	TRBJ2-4	CASSYSDRSAKNIQYF	TGTGCCAGCAGTTACTCCGACAGGTCAGCCAAAAACATTCAGTACTTC
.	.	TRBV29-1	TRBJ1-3	CSVLSAAGNTIYF	TGCAGCGTATTGTCGGCAGCAGGGAACACCATATATTTT
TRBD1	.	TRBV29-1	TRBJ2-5	CSARTGGIETQYF	TGCAGCGCCAGGACAGGGGGCATTGAGACCCAGTACTTC
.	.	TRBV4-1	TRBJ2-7	CASSQNQSPRGAYEQYF	TGCGCCAGCAGCCAAAACCAGTCCCCGAGAGGGGCCTACGAGCAGTACTTC
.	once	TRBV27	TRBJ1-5	CASSPLSGMNNQPQHF	TGTGCCAGCAGTCCCCTCAGTGGTATGAACAATCAGCCCCAGCATTTT
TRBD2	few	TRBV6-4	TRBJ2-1	CASSLGLAGNNEQFF	TGTGCCAGCAGTCTCGGACTAGCGGGAAACAATGAGCAGTTCTTC
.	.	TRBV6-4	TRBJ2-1	CASSDSELHNEQFF	TGTGCCAGCAGTGACTCCGAACTTCACAATGAGCAGTTCTTC
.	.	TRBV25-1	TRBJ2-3	CASSDGGPDTQYF	TGTGCCAGCAGTGATGGCGGGCCGGATACGCAGTATTTT
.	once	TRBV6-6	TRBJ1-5	CASSYVSSNQPQHF	TGTGCCAGCAGTTACGTTTCTAGTAATCAGCCCCAGCATTTT
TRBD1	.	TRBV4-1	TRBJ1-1	CASSQTGGAFTEAFF	TGCGCCAGCAGTCAGACAGGGGGCGCTTTCACTGAAGCTTTCTTT
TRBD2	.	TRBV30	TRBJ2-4	CAWRPTSGLKNIQYF	TGTGCCTGGAGACCTACTAGCGGGCTAAAAAACATTCAGTACTTC
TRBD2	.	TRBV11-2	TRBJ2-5	CASSLVLAGRETQYF	TGTGCCAGCAGCTTAGTGCTAGCGGGGCGAGAGACCCAGTACTTC
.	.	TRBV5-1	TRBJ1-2	CASSTTPGDYGYTF	TGCGCCAGCAGCACGACCCCGGGGGACTATGGCTACACCTTC
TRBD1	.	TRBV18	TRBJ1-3	CASSSRDRGNTIYF	TGTGCCAGCTCCTCCCGGGACAGGGGAAACACCATATATTTT
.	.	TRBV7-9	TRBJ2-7	CASSFSGPYEQYF	TGTGCCAGCAGCTTTTCGGGGCCCTACGAGCAGTACTTC
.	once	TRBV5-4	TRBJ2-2	CASSRTVPGELFF	TGTGCCAGCAGCCGGACGGTGCCCGGGGAGCTGTTTTTT
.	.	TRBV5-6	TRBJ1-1	CASSSRGSFMCVDTEAFF	TGTGCCAGCAGCTCGCGGGGGAGCTTTATGTGTGTGGACACTGAAGCTTTCTTT
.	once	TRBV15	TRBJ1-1	CATSMRNTEAFF	TGTGCCACCAGCATGCGGAACACTGAAGCTTTCTTT
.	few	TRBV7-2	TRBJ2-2	CASSFSGSSGELFF	TGTGCCAGCAGCTTCTCGGGATCCAGCGGGGAGCTGTTTTTT